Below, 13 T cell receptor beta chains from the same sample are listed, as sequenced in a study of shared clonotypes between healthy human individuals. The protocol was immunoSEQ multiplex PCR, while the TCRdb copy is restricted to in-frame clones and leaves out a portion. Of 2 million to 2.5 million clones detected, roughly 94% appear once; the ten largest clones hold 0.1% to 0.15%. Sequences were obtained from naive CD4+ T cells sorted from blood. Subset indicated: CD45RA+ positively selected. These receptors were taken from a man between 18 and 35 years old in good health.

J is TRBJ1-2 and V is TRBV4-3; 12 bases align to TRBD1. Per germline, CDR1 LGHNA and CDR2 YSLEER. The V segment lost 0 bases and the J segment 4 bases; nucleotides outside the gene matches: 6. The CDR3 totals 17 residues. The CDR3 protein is CASSQDMGTGGSYGYTF. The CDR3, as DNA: TGCGCCAGCAGCCAAGATATGGGGACAGGGGGCAGCTATGGCTACACCTTC.

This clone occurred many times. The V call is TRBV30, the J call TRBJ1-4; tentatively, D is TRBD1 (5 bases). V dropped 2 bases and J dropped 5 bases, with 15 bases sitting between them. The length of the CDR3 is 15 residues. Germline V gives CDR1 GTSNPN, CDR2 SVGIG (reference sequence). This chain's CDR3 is CAWSPWGDRNEKLFF. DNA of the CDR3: TGTGCCTGGAGTCCCTGGGGGGATCGGAATGAAAAACTGTTTTTT. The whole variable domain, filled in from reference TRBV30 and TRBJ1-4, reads SQTIHQWPATLVQPVGSPLSLECTVEGTSNPNLYWYRQAAGRGLQLLFYSVGIGQISSEVPQNLSASRPQDRQFILSSKKLLLSDSGFYLCAWSPWGDRNEKLFFGSGTQLSVL.

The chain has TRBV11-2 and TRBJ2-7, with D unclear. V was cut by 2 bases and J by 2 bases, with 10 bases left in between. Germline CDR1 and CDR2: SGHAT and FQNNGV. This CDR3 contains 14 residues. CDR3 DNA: TGTGCCAGCAGCTTAAGGCCGGACCCCTACGAGCAGTACTTC. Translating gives CASSLRPDPYEQYF. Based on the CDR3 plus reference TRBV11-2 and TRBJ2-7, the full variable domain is EAGVAQSPRYKIIEKRQSVAFWCNPISGHATLYWYQQILGQGPKLLIQFQNNGVVDDSQLPKDRFSAERLKGVDSTLKIQPAKLEDSAVYLCASSLRPDPYEQYFGPGTRLTVT.

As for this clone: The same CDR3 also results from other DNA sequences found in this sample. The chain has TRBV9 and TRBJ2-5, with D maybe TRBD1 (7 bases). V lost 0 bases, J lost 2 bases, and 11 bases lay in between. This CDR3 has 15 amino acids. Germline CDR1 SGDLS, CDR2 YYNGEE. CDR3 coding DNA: TGTGCCAGCAGCGTAGCCCCAGGGGGGCAAGAGACCCAGTACTTC. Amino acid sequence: CASSVAPGGQETQYF.

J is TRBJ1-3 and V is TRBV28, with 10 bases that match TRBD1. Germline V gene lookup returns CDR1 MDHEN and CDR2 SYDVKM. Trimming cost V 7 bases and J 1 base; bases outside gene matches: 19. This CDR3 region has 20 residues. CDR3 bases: TGTGCCAGCAAAACCCCGGGACAGGGGAATCGATGGAAGTCTGGAAACACCATATATTTT. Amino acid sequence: CASKTPGQGNRWKSGNTIYF.

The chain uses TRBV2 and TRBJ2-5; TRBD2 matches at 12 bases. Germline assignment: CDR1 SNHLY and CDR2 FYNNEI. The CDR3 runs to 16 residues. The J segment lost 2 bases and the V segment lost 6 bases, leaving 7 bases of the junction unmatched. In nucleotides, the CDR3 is TGTGCCAGCAGCTTACTAGCGGGGGGTACTCAAGAGACCCAGTACTTC. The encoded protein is CASSLLAGGTQETQYF.

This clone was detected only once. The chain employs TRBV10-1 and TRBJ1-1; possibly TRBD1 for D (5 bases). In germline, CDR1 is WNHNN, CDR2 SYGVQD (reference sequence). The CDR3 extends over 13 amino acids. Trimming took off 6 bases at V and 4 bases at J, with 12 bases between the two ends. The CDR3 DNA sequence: TGCGCCAGCAGAAGGGACGGAAGCACTGAAGCTTTCTTT. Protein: CASRRDGSTEAFF.

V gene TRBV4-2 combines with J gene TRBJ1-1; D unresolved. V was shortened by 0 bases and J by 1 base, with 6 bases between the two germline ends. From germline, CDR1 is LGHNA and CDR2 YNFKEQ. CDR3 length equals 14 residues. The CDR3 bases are TGTGCCAGCAGCCAAGATGAGAGGAACACTGAAGCTTTCTTT. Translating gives CASSQDERNTEAFF.

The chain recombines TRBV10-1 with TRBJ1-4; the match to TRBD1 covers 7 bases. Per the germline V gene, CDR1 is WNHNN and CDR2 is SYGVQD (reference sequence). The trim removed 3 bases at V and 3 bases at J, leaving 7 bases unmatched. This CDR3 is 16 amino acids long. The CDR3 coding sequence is TGCGCCAGCAGTGAAGTGAAGGGGGCGGCTAATGAAAAACTGTTTTTT. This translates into CASSEVKGAANEKLFF.

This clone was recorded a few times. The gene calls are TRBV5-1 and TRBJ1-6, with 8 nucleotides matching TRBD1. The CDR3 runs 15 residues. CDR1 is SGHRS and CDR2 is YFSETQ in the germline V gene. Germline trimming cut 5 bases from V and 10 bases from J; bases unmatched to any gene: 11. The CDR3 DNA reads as TGCGCCAGCAGAACCGGACAGGGCGGGCGATCACCCCTCCACTTT. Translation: CASRTGQGGRSPLHF.

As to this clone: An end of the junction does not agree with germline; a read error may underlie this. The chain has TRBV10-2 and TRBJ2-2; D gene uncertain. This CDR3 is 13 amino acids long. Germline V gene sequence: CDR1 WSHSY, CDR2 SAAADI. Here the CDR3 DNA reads TGCGCCAGCAGTGGATCGAACGCCGGGGAGCTGTTTTTT. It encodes CASSGSNAGELFF.

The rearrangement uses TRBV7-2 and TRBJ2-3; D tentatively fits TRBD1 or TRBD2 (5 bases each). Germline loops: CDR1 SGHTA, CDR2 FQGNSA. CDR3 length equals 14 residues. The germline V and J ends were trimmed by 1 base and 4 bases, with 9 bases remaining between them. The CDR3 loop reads CASSLGLGADTQYF. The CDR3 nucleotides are TGTGCCAGCAGCTTAGGGCTGGGGGCAGATACGCAGTATTTT.

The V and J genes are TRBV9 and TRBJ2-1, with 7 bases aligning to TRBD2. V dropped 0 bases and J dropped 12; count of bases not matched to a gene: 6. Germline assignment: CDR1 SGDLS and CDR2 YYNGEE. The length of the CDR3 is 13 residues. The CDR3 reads CASSVDQREGQFF. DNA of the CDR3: TGTGCCAGCAGCGTAGACCAGAGGGAGGGGCAGTTCTTC.